The 26 T cell receptor beta chains in this list originate from one sample, sequenced in a study of resident and recirculating memory T cells in vitiligo. Clones were sequenced by immunoSEQ multiplex PCR, and TCRdb holds only the in-frame ones, with some missing. The repertoire holds around 70,000 clones, with approximately 90% as singletons. Input material: blood. The receptors were sampled from a male donor with vitiligo.

The gene calls are TRBV6-6 and TRBJ2-7; 11 bases agree with TRBD2. Germline V gene sequence: CDR1 MNHNY, CDR2 SVGAGI (reference sequence). Trimming removed 5 bases from V and 4 bases from J; junction bases left unmatched: 7. This CDR3 spans 15 amino acids. CDR3 DNA: TGTGCCAGCAGTATGACTAGCGGGGAGTATTACGAGCAGTACTTC. This encodes CASSMTSGEYYEQYF.

The chain uses TRBV6-1 and TRBJ2-6, with 7 bases fitting TRBD2. Germline V gene lookup returns CDR1 MNHNS and CDR2 SASEGT. The CDR3 contains 16 residues. The trim removed 2 bases at V and 0 bases at J, leaving 1 base unmatched. CDR3 bases: TGTGCCAGCAGTGAATGGGGGGGCTCTGGGGCCAACGTCCTGACTTTC. Residues: CASSEWGGSGANVLTF.

This sequence joins TRBV4-3 and TRBJ1-6; D unclear. V was cut by 1 base and J by 10 bases, with 14 bases left in between. Germline V lookup: CDR1 LGHNA, CDR2 YSLEER. The length of the CDR3 is 15 residues. The CDR3 DNA reads TGCGCCAGCAGCCAAGGGTGGCAGGCCGGCTCACCCCTCCACTTT. It yields the protein CASSQGWQAGSPLHF.

The gene calls are TRBV7-9 and TRBJ1-4; no definite D call. The V and J ends lost 1 base and 2 bases respectively, with 8 bases between them. Germline assignment: CDR1 SEHNR and CDR2 FQNEAQ (reference sequence). This CDR3 contains 15 residues. The CDR3 DNA reads as TGTGCCAGCAGCTTAGTGCGCGCTACTAATGAAAAACTGTTTTTT. This translates into CASSLVRATNEKLFF.

The chain carries TRBV4-3 and TRBJ1-3, with a tentative D call TRBD1 (5 bases). CDR1 and CDR2 from the germline V gene are LGHNA and YSLEER. This CDR3 has 14 residues. The V and J ends lost 2 bases and 3 bases respectively, with 8 bases between them. DNA for the CDR3: TGCGCCAGCAGCCAAAGGGGCAGTGGAAACACCATATATTTT. This sequence encodes CASSQRGSGNTIYF.

This sequence joins TRBV6-1 and TRBJ2-7; 8 bases fit TRBD1. The V and J ends lost 2 bases and 3 bases, in that order; junction bases with no gene match: 6. The CDR3 is made up of 15 amino acids. The germline V gene encodes CDR1 MNHNS and CDR2 SASEGT. The DNA for the CDR3 is TGTGCCAGCAGTGAACGAGCAGGGGGCCTCTACGAGCAGTACTTC. Encoded protein: CASSERAGGLYEQYF.

The rearrangement uses TRBV28 and TRBJ2-3, with 13 bases fitting TRBD2. After removal of 6 bases from V and 5 bases from J, the junction contained 11 bases not matched to a gene. Looked up from germline, CDR1 is MDHEN and CDR2 is SYDVKM. There are 17 residues in the CDR3. CDR3 residues: CASSPLLAGGQIDTQYF. Here the CDR3 DNA reads TGTGCCAGCAGCCCCCTACTAGCGGGGGGGCAGATAGATACGCAGTATTTT. The variable domain in full, completed from reference TRBV28 and TRBJ2-3, reads DVKVTQSSRYLVKRTGEKVFLECVQDMDHENMFWYRQDPGLGLRLIYFSYDVKMKEKGDIPEGYSVSREKKERFSLILESASTNQTSMYLCASSPLLAGGQIDTQYFGPGTRLTVL.

This chain uses TRBV2 with TRBJ2-3, with a tentative D call TRBD2 (6 bases). Germline CDR1 is SNHLY and CDR2 is FYNNEI. The V end was cut by 2 bases, the J end by 6 bases, with 15 bases between. The CDR3 loop spans 15 amino acids. The CDR3 nucleotides are TGTGCCAGCAGTGAACGGAGACGGGGGAAGGATACGCAGTATTTT. Its translation is CASSERRRGKDTQYF.

The gene calls are TRBV5-1 and TRBJ1-1, with 11 nucleotides matching TRBD1. The CDR3 loop spans 14 amino acids. The V gene end was trimmed by 4 bases and the J gene end by 4 bases; junction bases not matched to a gene: 3. Germline assignment: CDR1 SGHRS and CDR2 YFSETQ. CDR3 amino acids: CASSGQGASTEAFF. Written as DNA, the CDR3 is TGCGCCAGCAGCGGACAGGGGGCAAGCACTGAAGCTTTCTTT.

V is TRBV6-6 and J is TRBJ1-2; TRBD1 matches 9 bases. The germline V gene encodes CDR1 MNHNY and CDR2 SVGAGI (reference sequence). The ends lost 6 bases at V and 2 bases at J; junction bases unmatched: 4. CDR3 size: 14 residues. This CDR3 reads CASRMGQGNYGYTF. CDR3 nucleotide sequence: TGTGCCAGCAGGATGGGACAGGGAAACTATGGCTACACCTTC.

This sequence joins TRBV6-4 and TRBJ1-1; D not certain. Trimming left V 2 bases short and J 2 bases short, with 6 bases between. The length of the CDR3 is 13 residues. Germline V gene lookup returns CDR1 MRHNA and CDR2 SNTAGT. Here the CDR3 reads CASSDSPNTEAFF. In nucleotides, the CDR3 is TGTGCCAGCAGTGACAGCCCCAACACTGAAGCTTTCTTT.

V and J are TRBV4-3 and TRBJ2-1; 10 bases match TRBD2. CDR3 size: 16 residues. The J segment lost 10 bases and the V segment lost 4 bases, leaving 13 bases of the junction unmatched. Germline V lookup: CDR1 LGHNA, CDR2 YSLEER. The CDR3 protein is CASSPRLAGGLGEQFF. The CDR3 coding sequence is TGCGCCAGCAGCCCACGCTTAGCGGGGGGCTTAGGAGAGCAGTTCTTC.

This chain uses TRBV11-1 with TRBJ1-2; D is perhaps TRBD1 (5 bases). The V and J ends lost 5 bases and 2 bases respectively, with 15 bases between them. Looked up from germline, CDR1 is SGHAT and CDR2 is FQDESV (reference sequence). This CDR3 has 15 amino acids. The CDR3 here is CASSLGRGLNYGYTF. The CDR3 DNA sequence: TGTGCCAGCAGCCTTGGGAGGGGACTCAACTATGGCTACACCTTC.

The chain uses TRBV29-1 and TRBJ2-7; 10 bases agree with TRBD1. J lost 2 bases, V lost 5 bases, and 6 bases had no gene match. Germline lookup yields CDR1 SQVTM and CDR2 ANQGSEA. The CDR3 extends over 14 amino acids. As DNA, the CDR3 is TGCAGCGTTTGCGACAGGGGGCGTGCCTACGAGCAGTACTTC. It encodes CSVCDRGRAYEQYF.

The genes are TRBV6-5 and TRBJ2-3; 8 bases fit TRBD1. CDR3 length equals 15 residues. The germline V gene has CDR1 MNHEY and CDR2 SVGAGI. The junction had 5 bases not matched to a gene; V was cut back by 6 bases and J by 0 bases. The CDR3 reads CASSQGAGSTDTQYF. For the CDR3, the DNA is TGTGCCAGCAGCCAGGGGGCAGGGAGCACAGATACGCAGTATTTT.

This chain uses TRBV11-2 with TRBJ2-6; the D gene is possibly TRBD1 (6 bases). Germline assignment: CDR1 SGHAT and CDR2 FQNNGV. The V end was cut by 2 bases, the J end by 0 bases, with 14 bases between. The CDR3 consists of 18 residues. This CDR3 reads CASSLFWGLSSGANVLTF. The CDR3 DNA reads as TGTGCCAGCAGCTTATTCTGGGGGCTGAGCTCTGGGGCCAACGTCCTGACTTTC.

CDR3 in amino acids: CASSFSGGAVDEQYF. DNA of the CDR3: TGTGCCAGCAGTTTTAGCGGGGGGGCGGTCGACGAGCAGTACTTC. This chain connects TRBV6-1 to TRBJ2-7; TRBD2 agrees at 11 bases. V dropped 5 bases and J dropped 5; count of bases not matched to a gene: 8. CDR1 and CDR2 (germline): MNHNS, SASEGT. The length of the CDR3 is 15 residues.

This clone has a single count. The CDR3, as DNA: TGTGCCAGCAGCTCAATTACAGGGGGAACTGAAGCTTTCTTT. Translated, it gives CASSSITGGTEAFF. The chain joins TRBV5-6 to TRBJ1-1; 8 nucleotides line up with TRBD1. V lost 3 bases to trimming and J lost 5 bases; unmatched junction nucleotides: 6. There are 14 residues in the CDR3. CDR1 and CDR2 (germline): SGHDT, YYEEEE.

In DNA form, the CDR3 reads TGTGCCAGCAGCCAAAACCACGGGGGCAATGAGCAGTTCTTC. Protein: CASSQNHGGNEQFF. The chain recombines TRBV7-2 with TRBJ2-1, with D maybe TRBD2 (6 bases). The germline V and J ends were trimmed by 5 bases and 6 bases, with 14 bases remaining between them. CDR1 and CDR2 (germline): SGHTA, FQGNSA. The CDR3 has 14 amino acids. Full variable domain (outside the CDR3, taken from reference TRBV7-2 and TRBJ2-1): GAGVSQSPSNKVTEKGKDVELRCDPISGHTALYWYRQSLGQGLEFLIYFQGNSAPDKSGLPSDRFSAERTGGSVSTLTIQRTQQEDSAVYLCASSQNHGGNEQFFGPGTRLTVL.

The J gene is TRBJ1-4, the V gene TRBV2; D is unclear. Germline assignment: CDR1 SNHLY and CDR2 FYNNEI. V dropped 8 bases and J dropped 8 bases, with 15 bases sitting between them. CDR3 length: 13 amino acids. This chain's CDR3 is CASQREWEEKLFF. The CDR3 DNA reads as TGTGCCAGCCAGCGGGAGTGGGAAGAAAAACTGTTTTTT.

The chain combines TRBV7-8 with TRBJ1-3; 9 nucleotides line up with TRBD1. The germline V gene encodes CDR1 SGHVS and CDR2 FQNEAQ. The CDR3 is 17 residues long. With V trimmed by 4 bases and J by 0 bases, 7 bases remained unmatched. The CDR3 coding sequence is TGTGCCAGCAGCTATGGCCTGACAGGGGGCTCTGGAAACACCATATATTTT. It specifies CASSYGLTGGSGNTIYF.

This clone was seen only once. This sequence joins TRBV4-3 and TRBJ1-6; a possible D gene is TRBD1 (5 bases). Trimming cost V 0 bases and J 8 bases, with 17 bases left between them. The CDR3 has 17 residues. Germline V CDR1 and CDR2: LGHNA, YSLEER. The chain's CDR3 is CASSQDGLEGSDSPLHF. The CDR3 bases are TGCGCCAGCAGCCAAGATGGTCTGGAGGGGAGCGATTCACCCCTCCACTTT.

For this clone: Mismatch with germline at one junction end may stem from a read error. The chain couples TRBV19 to TRBJ1-2; a weak D match, TRBD1 (5 bases). CDR3 length: 15 amino acids. Germline V gene lookup returns CDR1 LNHDA and CDR2 SQIVND (reference sequence). The CDR3 spells CASTTRHRATTEPIF. The CDR3 nucleotides are TGTGCCAGTACCACTCGCCACCGGGCGACGACAGAACCAATCTTC. The whole variable domain, remainder taken from reference TRBV19 and TRBJ1-2, is DGGITQSPKYLFRKEGQNVTLSCEQNLNHDAMYWYRQDPGQGLRLIYYSQIVNDFQKGDIAEGYSVSREKKESFPLTVTSAQKNPTAFYLCASTTRHRATTEPIFGSGTRLTVV.

The rearrangement uses TRBV5-1 and TRBJ2-2; 8 nucleotides line up with TRBD1. The CDR3 consists of 16 residues. Germline CDR1 reads SGHRS; CDR2 reads YFSETQ. V was clipped by 3 bases and J by 5 bases; unmatched bases: 9. This chain's CDR3 is CASSSDRDPRTGELFF. CDR3 bases: TGCGCCAGCAGCTCGGACAGGGACCCGAGGACCGGGGAGCTGTTTTTT.

The sample holds one count of this clone. This chain joins TRBV5-1 and TRBJ2-3, with 15 bases that match TRBD2. Germline V gene data show CDR1 as SGHRS and CDR2 as YFSETQ. The CDR3 length is 19 residues. Trimming cost V 2 bases and J 0 bases; bases outside gene matches: 7. The chain's CDR3 is CASSFGGTSGGPSTDTQYF. The DNA of the CDR3 is TGCGCCAGCAGCTTCGGGGGGACTAGCGGGGGGCCTAGCACAGATACGCAGTATTTT.

The chain employs TRBV5-4 and TRBJ1-1; 8 bases match TRBD1. Trimming at V came to 0 bases and at J to 1 base, leaving 5 bases not matched to a gene. The CDR3 extends over 16 amino acids. CDR1 and CDR2 from the germline V gene are SGHNT and YYREEE (reference sequence). CDR3 sequence (DNA): TGTGCCAGCAGCTTGGACAGGGGGGTGAAGAACACTGAAGCTTTCTTT. It yields the protein CASSLDRGVKNTEAFF.